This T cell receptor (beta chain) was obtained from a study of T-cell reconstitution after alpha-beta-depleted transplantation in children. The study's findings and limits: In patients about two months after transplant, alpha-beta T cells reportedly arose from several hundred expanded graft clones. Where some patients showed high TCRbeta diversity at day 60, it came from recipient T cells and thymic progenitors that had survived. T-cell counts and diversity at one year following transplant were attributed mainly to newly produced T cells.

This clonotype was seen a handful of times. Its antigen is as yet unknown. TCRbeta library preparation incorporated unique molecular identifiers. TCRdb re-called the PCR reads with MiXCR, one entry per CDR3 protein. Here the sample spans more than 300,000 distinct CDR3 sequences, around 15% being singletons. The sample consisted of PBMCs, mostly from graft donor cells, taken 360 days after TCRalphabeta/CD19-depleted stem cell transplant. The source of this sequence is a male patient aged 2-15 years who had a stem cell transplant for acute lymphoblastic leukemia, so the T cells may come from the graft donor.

The chain's CDR3 is CASRGGTSSYNEQFF. The DNA of the CDR3 is TGTGCCAGCAGAGGTGGGACTAGCTCCTACAATGAGCAGTTCTTC. J is TRBJ2-1 and V is TRBV7-6, with 8 bases matching TRBD2. J lost 0 bases, V lost 6 bases, and 4 bases had no gene match. Germline-derived CDR1 and CDR2 are SGHVS and FNYEAQ. This CDR3 is built from 15 residues.